The rows below give T cell receptor beta chains drawn from one sample of a study of shared clonotypes between healthy human individuals. Clones were sequenced by immunoSEQ multiplex PCR, and TCRdb holds only the in-frame ones, with some missing. The profile shows about 2.3 million clones, about 92% of them singletons. Material for sequencing was naive CD4+ T cells from PBMCs. The receptors here all came from a man between 18 and 35 years old in good health. Some clones in this sample may be carry-over from other donors' samples. Both conserved end residues are trimmed from each CDR3. Each record gives: V gene, J gene, D gene, CDR3 length, CDR3 protein. A D gene is named only where the DNA matches it firmly.

>TRBV5-1|TRBJ1-1|-|14
ASSLAGRGTNTEAF
>TRBV7-2|TRBJ1-2|TRBD1|11
ASSLTGGDGYT
>TRBV7-8|TRBJ2-7|TRBD1|14
ASSLATGGYSYEQY
>TRBV6-5|TRBJ2-1|TRBD2|13
ASGFGTTNYNEQF
>TRBV10-3|TRBJ1-1|-|12
AISEERTYTEAF
>TRBV5-1|TRBJ2-5|TRBD2|12
ASSPAGGRETQY
>TRBV25-1|TRBJ1-1|TRBD1|15
ASSEYEGTGGNTEAF
>TRBV5-6|TRBJ1-5|-|14
ASSWSLPPLGQPQH
>TRBV29-1|TRBJ1-1|-|10
SVARGRTEAF
>TRBV7-9|TRBJ2-5|-|14
ASSIPGSLNQETQY
>TRBV18|TRBJ2-2|-|12
ASSPLSGIGELF
>TRBV5-1|TRBJ2-7|-|14
ASSLGRANTVYEQY
>TRBV29-1|TRBJ2-7|TRBD1|12
SALPGTGHYEQY
>TRBV4-1|TRBJ1-2|-|16
ASSQDGGRAGWNYGYT
>TRBV28|TRBJ2-7|TRBD1|12
ASSQRDRVREQY
>TRBV7-5|TRBJ1-1|-|10
VRAGSEVEAF
>TRBV7-8|TRBJ2-5|-|12
ASSLGSSQETQY
>TRBV28|TRBJ2-7|TRBD2|13
ASSKSAGSSYEQY
>TRBV28|TRBJ2-7|-|13
ASSLLGRSSYEQY
>TRBV10-1|TRBJ1-1|-|11
ASSESRIGRAF
>TRBV2|TRBJ1-5|-|13
AARQVTFSNQPQH
>TRBV27|TRBJ2-2|TRBD2|14
ASRASGRTGTGELF